This T cell receptor (beta chain) was retrieved from a study of T cells after yellow fever vaccination. Study at large: Low-cell-number fractions were prepared with SMART-Seq v4 Ultra Low Input. Regarding the study as a whole: At less than 97% for CD4 and almost 90% for CD8, most primary-vaccination clones showed up again after the booster.

Making TCR cDNA involved 5'RACE template switching, which added UMIs and a universal primer site. TCRdb ran MiXCR on the 5' RACE reads and lists one entry per CDR3 protein. The data hold approximately 510,000 distinct CDR3 sequences, with roughly a fifth observed a single time. Notes on this clonotype: The antigen remains undetermined.

The sequenced sample was PBMCs, obtained approximately 22 days after the first yellow fever vaccination. The source of this sequence is a man younger than 35 who received the YFV17D yellow fever vaccine.

In DNA form, the CDR3 reads TGTGCCAGCAGTTCAGGGGGTCGGGACAACACTGAAGCTTTCTTT. It encodes CASSSGGRDNTEAFF. The genes are TRBV12-3 or TRBV12-4 and TRBJ1-1, with 7 bases identical to TRBD1. The CDR3 runs to 15 residues. The J segment lost 2 bases and the V segment lost 4 bases, leaving 7 bases of the junction unmatched.